The present TCR beta chain was sequenced within a study of T cell changes during pregnancy in multiple sclerosis. This clone was counted a few times. Repertoires were generated with immunoSEQ multiplex PCR, while TCRdb's copy carries only in-frame clones and drops some. The data hold under 75,000 clones, with 75% to 95% observed a single time. This clonotype was obtained from a female donor in good health, enrolled as a control in a pregnancy study. The sample consisted of CD4+ T cells from peripheral blood mononuclear cells, taken after pregnancy.

As DNA, the CDR3 is TGTGCCAGTAGCGGGACAAGGGACACTGAAGCTTTCTTT. Residues: CASSGTRDTEAFF. The chain couples TRBV19 to TRBJ1-1; TRBD1 is a possible D gene (6 bases). This CDR3 comprises 13 residues. Germline V gene data show CDR1 as LNHDA and CDR2 as SQIVND (reference sequence). The ends were cut back, 6 bases at V and 3 bases at J, with 11 bases in the middle.